This entry features one T cell receptor (beta chain) sequence. Antigen unknown. The data belong to a study of T cells after yellow fever vaccination. General study findings and limits: CD4 and CD8 compartments shared a small share of clonotypes. There was a possibility that FACS-sorted repertoires contained abundant clonotypes contaminating from the bulk population. The secondary response was weaker but peaked faster, day 5 versus 15.

Production of TCR cDNA was by 5'RACE template switching, which also added a universal primer site and UMIs. TCRdb used MiXCR to reprocess the 5' RACE reads, holding one entry per CDR3 protein. The data hold 150,000 to 200,000 distinct CDR3 sequences, with about 7% observed a single time. Between the trimmed V and J ends, which lost 3 bases and 6 bases, there was a span of 14 bases. Per germline, CDR1 MNHEY and CDR2 SMNVEV (reference sequence). The CDR3 has 14 residues. The gene calls are TRBV27 and TRBJ2-5; possibly TRBD1 or TRBD2 for D (5 bases each). Material: CD4+ T cells sorted from PBMCs, obtained 5 to 6 days after the first yellow fever vaccination. The TCR originated in a man aged 18 to 29 who received the YFV17D yellow fever vaccine. CDR3 in amino acids: CASSFRGRRKTQYF. CDR3 nucleotides: TGTGCCAGCAGTTTCCGGGGCAGGAGAAAGACCCAGTACTTC.